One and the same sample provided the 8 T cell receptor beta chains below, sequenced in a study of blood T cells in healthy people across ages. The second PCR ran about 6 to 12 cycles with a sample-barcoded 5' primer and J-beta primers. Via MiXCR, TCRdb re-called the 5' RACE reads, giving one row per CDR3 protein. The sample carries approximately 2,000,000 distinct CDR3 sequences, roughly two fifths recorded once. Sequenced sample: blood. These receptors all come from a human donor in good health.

The DNA for the CDR3 is TGTGCCAGCAGCCGGACAGCGGAGGTTTCCAATGAGCAGTTCTTC. It encodes CASSRTAEVSNEQFF. This chain uses TRBV5-5 with TRBJ2-1, with D possibly being TRBD1 (6 bases). Between the trimmed V and J ends, which lost 4 bases and 6 bases, there was a span of 17 bases. CDR3 length: 15 residues. Germline lookup yields CDR1 SGHKS and CDR2 YYEKEE (reference sequence).

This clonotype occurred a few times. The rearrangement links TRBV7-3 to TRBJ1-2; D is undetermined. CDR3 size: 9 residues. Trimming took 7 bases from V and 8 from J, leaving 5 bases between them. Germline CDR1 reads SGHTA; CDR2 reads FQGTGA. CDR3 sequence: CASISGYTF. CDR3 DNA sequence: TGTGCCAGCATCTCCGGCTACACCTTC.

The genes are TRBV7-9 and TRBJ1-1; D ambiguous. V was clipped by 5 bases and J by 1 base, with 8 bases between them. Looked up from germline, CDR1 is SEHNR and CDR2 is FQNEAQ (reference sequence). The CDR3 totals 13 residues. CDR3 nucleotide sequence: TGTGCCAGCAGCCACGCCCAGAACACTGAAGCTTTCTTT. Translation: CASSHAQNTEAFF.

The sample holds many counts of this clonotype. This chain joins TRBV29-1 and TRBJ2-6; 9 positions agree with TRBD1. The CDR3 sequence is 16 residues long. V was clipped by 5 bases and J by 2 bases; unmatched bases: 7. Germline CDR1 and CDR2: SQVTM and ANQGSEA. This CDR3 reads CSVKGQGIAGANVLTF. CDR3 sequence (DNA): TGCAGCGTTAAGGGACAGGGAATCGCTGGGGCCAACGTCCTGACTTTC.

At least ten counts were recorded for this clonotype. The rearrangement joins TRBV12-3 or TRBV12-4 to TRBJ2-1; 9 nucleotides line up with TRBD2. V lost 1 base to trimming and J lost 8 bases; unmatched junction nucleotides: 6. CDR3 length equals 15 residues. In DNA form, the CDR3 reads TGTGCCAGCAGTTTAGGCCTAGCGGGGAGCCATGAGCAGTTCTTC. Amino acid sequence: CASSLGLAGSHEQFF.

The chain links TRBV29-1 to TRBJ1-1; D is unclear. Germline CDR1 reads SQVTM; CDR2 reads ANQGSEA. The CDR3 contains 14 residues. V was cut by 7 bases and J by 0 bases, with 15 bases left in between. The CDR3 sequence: CSARRGTMNTEAFF. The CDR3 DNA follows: TGCAGCGCGCGTCGGGGTACCATGAACACTGAAGCTTTCTTT.

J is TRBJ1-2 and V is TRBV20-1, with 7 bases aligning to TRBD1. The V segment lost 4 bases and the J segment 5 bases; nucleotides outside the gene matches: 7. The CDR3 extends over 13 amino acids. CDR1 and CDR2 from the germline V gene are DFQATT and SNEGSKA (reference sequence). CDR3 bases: TGCAGTGCTAACCAGAACAGGGGTTATGGCTACACCTTC. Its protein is CSANQNRGYGYTF.

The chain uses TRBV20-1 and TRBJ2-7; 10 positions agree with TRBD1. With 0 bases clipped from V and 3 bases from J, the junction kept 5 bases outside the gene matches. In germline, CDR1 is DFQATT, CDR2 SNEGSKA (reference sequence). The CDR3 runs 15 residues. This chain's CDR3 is CSARDGDRGNYEQYF. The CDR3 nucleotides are TGCAGTGCTAGAGATGGGGACAGGGGAAACTACGAGCAGTACTTC.